This TCR beta chain was recorded in a study of blood T cell repertoires in COVID-19. There are 16 residues in the CDR3. Germline CDR1 is SNHLY and CDR2 is FYNNEI. The V gene end was trimmed by 3 bases and the J gene end by 6 bases; junction bases not matched to a gene: 8. Assay: immunoSEQ multiplex PCR; the TCRdb copy retains only in-frame clones and omits some. The profile covers tens of thousands of clones, with 80% to 90% appearing a single time and roughly 7.2% taken by the ten largest. The rearrangement links TRBV2 to TRBJ1-5; 10 bases are shared with TRBD1. Sequenced: peripheral blood. The TCR sequence derives from a human donor in a cohort sampled during active COVID-19. The CDR3 sequence: CASSDRTGGMGQPQHF. The DNA of the CDR3 is TGTGCCAGCAGTGACAGGACAGGGGGAATGGGTCAGCCCCAGCATTTT. Filled out from reference TRBV2 and TRBJ1-5, the complete variable domain reads EPEVTQTPSHQVTQMGQEVILRCVPISNHLYFYWYRQILGQKVEFLVSFYNNEISEKSEIFDDQFSVERPDGSNFTLKIRSTKLEDSAMYFCASSDRTGGMGQPQHFGDGTRLSIL.